This TCR beta chain appears in the sequencing data of a study of blood T cell repertoires in COVID-19. Turning to the study itself: Sample material is recorded as cDNA or gDNA derived from T cells, B-cell-depleted T cells, or PBMCs.

The study assigned cohorts using participant-reported clinical history. Original methodology: Amplifying reference gene primers gave estimates of nucleated cell counts. Assay used: immunoSEQ multiplex PCR; TCRdb lists only in-frame clones, some missing. D and trimming come from the DNA, and the V and J calls and clone size come from that table. The table has under 450,000 clones, 70% to 90% seen once; the top ten hold 1% to 1.5%. Sequencing was performed on PBMCs or T cells enriched from blood (not recorded which). This sequence originates from a man aged 30-40 years who had recovered from COVID-19.

The CDR3 is CASSSPAGTASYGYTF. The DNA for the CDR3 is TGTGCCAGCAGCTCGCCGGCCGGGACAGCTTCCTATGGCTACACCTTC. V gene TRBV5-4 combines with J gene TRBJ1-2; 7 bases are a match to TRBD1. Germline trimming cut 3 bases from V and 4 bases from J; bases unmatched to any gene: 12. The CDR3 consists of 16 residues. Germline V gives CDR1 SGHNT, CDR2 YYREEE (reference sequence).